This TCR beta chain came from a study of T cell responses to AZD1222 COVID-19 vaccine. Germline V gives CDR1 SGHRS, CDR2 YFSETQ. This CDR3 is 16 amino acids long. V was trimmed by 0 bases and J by 6 bases, leaving 17 bases between them. This clone has only a few counts. Generated by immunoSEQ multiplex PCR, the TCRdb table keeps only in-frame clones and is missing some. The sample yields more than 85,000 clones, around 81% seen once. Sequencing used peripheral blood, obtained on day 0 of AZD1222 vaccination. The TCR originated in an adult in good health. This rearrangement joins TRBV5-1 to TRBJ2-3; D perhaps matches TRBD2 (5 bases). The CDR3 region is CASSLVPPGRGDTQYF. CDR3 in DNA: TGCGCCAGCAGCTTGGTTCCCCCGGGAAGAGGGGATACGCAGTATTTT. The variable domain in full, completed from reference TRBV5-1 and TRBJ2-3, reads KAGVTQTPRYLIKTRGQQVTLSCSPISGHRSVSWYQQTPGQGLQFLFEYFSETQRNKGNFPGRFSGRQFSNSRSEMNVSTLELGDSALYLCASSLVPPGRGDTQYFGPGTRLTVL.